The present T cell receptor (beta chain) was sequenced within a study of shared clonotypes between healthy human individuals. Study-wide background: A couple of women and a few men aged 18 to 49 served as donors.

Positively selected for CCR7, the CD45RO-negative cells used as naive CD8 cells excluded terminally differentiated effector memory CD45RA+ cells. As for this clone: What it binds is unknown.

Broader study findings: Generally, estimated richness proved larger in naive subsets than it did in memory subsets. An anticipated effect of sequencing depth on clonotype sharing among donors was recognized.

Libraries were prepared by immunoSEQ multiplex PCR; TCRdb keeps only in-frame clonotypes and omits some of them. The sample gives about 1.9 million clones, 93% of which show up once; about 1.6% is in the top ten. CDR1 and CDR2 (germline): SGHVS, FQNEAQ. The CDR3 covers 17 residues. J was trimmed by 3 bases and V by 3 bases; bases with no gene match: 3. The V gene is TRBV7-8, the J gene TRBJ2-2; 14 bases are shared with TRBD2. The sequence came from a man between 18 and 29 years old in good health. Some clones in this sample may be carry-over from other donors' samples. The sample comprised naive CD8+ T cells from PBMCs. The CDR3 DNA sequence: TGTGCCAGCAGCTTTGGACTAGCGGGAGGAGACACCGGGGAGCTGTTTTTT. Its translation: CASSFGLAGGDTGELFF.